The clone carrying this TCR beta chain has more than one count but fewer than ten. Its specificity is not known. This entry belongs to a study of T cell responses to AZD1222 COVID-19 vaccine. General study results and limits: Per reports, nearly half of all spike-specific TCRs target regions that are unmutated in variants.

This CDR3 is built from 13 residues. Trimming removed 3 bases from V and 4 bases from J, with 9 bases in between. CDR1 and CDR2 from the germline V gene are ENHRY and SYGVKD. The protocol was immunoSEQ multiplex PCR, while the TCRdb copy is restricted to in-frame clones and leaves out a portion. The table has roughly 120,000 clones, approximately 92% seen once. The sequencing here drew on peripheral blood, taken on day 0 of AZD1222 vaccination. This receptor was taken from an adult in good health. The rearrangement joins TRBV10-3 to TRBJ1-1; D is uncertain. In DNA form, the CDR3 reads TGTGCCATCAGTGACCAGGAGTTCACTGAAGCTTTCTTT. Its translation: CAISDQEFTEAFF.